This section outlines one T cell receptor (beta chain) sequence together with its context. Its antigen is as yet unknown. These data originate in a study of cytomegalovirus exposure and HLA in healthy donors. Study-wide results and caveats: Reportedly, diagnosis of cytomegalovirus status by the classifier showed high specificity and sensitivity.

PCR primers comprised 60 Vbeta and 13 Jbeta primers. Methods used by the authors: Among the unique TCR beta chains that a later analysis counted, around 72 million in all, 10 million to 14 million were shared. TCRdb keeps only in-frame clones here, not all; method: immunoSEQ multiplex PCR. V and J calls and clone size follow that table, whereas D and trimming were derived from the DNA. The sample lists 150,000 to 200,000 clones; roughly four fifths were seen once. This TCR came from a young man in good health and CMV-seronegative. Source material: PBMCs.

CDR3 DNA: TGCGCCAGCAGCCCCCTCGGGAGACAGGGGTCCTACGAGCAGTACTTC. Amino acids: CASSPLGRQGSYEQYF. The chain joins TRBV5-1 to TRBJ2-7, with 8 bases identical to TRBD1. This CDR3 is built from 16 residues. Germline V gene lookup returns CDR1 SGHRS and CDR2 YFSETQ. Trimming removed 4 bases from V and 1 base from J; junction bases left unmatched: 10.